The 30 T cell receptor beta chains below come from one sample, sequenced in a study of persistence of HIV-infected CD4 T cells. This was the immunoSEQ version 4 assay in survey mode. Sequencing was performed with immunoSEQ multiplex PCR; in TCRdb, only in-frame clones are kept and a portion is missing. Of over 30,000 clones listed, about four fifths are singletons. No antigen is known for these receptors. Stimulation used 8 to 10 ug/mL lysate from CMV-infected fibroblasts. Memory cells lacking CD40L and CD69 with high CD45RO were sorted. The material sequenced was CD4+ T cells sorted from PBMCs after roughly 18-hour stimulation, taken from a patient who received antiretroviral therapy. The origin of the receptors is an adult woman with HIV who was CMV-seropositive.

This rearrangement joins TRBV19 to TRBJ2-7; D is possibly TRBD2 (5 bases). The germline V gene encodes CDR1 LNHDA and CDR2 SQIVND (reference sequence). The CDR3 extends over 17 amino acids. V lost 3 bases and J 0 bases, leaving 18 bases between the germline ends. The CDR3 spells CASSIRGRAASSYEQYF. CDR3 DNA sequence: TGTGCCAGTAGTATCCGGGGTAGGGCAGCCAGCTCCTACGAGCAGTACTTC.

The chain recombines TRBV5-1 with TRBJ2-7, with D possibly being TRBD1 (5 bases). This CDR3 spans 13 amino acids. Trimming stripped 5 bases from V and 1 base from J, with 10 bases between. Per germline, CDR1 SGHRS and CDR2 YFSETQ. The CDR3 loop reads CASSPTGSYEQYF. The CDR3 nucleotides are TGCGCCAGCAGTCCTACAGGTTCCTACGAGCAGTACTTC.

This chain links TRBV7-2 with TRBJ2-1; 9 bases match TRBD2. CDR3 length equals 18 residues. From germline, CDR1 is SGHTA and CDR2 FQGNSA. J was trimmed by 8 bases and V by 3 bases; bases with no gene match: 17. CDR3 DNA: TGTGCCAGCAGCTTTTTAGGCGGGGGGGCATTTGGTAGAGATGAGCAGTTCTTC. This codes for CASSFLGGGAFGRDEQFF.

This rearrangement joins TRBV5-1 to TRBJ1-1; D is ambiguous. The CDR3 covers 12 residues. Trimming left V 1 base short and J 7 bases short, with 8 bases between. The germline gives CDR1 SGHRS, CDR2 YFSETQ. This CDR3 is CASSLRGDEAFF. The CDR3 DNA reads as TGCGCCAGCAGCTTGAGAGGTGATGAAGCTTTCTTT.

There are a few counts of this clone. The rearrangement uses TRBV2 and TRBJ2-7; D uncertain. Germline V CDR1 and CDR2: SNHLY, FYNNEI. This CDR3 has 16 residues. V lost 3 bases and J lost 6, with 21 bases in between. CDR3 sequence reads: CASSDRQINSRGEQYF. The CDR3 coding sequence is TGTGCCAGCAGTGATAGGCAGATCAACTCCCGCGGCGAGCAGTACTTC.

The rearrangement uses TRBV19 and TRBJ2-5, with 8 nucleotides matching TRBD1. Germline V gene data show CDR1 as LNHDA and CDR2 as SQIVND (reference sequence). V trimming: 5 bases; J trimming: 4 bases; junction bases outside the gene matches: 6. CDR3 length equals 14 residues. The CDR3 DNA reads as TGTGCCAGTAGTCGGACAGGGAAGGGAGAGACCCAGTACTTC. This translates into CASSRTGKGETQYF.

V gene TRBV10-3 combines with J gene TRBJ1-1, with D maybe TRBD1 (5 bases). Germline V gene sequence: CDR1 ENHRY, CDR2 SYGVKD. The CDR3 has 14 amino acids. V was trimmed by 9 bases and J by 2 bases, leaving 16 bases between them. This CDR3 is CAILQPQGNTEAFF. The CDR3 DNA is TGTGCCATTCTACAGCCTCAGGGAAACACTGAAGCTTTCTTT.

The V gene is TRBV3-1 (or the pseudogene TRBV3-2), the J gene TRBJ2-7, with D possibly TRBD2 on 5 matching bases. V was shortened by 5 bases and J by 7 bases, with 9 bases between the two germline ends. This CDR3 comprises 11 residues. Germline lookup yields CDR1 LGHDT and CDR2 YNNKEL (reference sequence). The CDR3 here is CASSSPGEQYF. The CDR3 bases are TGTGCCAGCAGCTCCCCGGGGGAGCAGTACTTC.

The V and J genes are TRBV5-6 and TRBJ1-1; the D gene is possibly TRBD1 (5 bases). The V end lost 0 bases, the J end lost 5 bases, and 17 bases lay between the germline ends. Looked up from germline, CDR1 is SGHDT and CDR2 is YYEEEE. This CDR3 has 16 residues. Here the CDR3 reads CASSLAFPGFGTEAFF. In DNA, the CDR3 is TGTGCCAGCAGCTTGGCTTTCCCAGGGTTCGGTACTGAAGCTTTCTTT.

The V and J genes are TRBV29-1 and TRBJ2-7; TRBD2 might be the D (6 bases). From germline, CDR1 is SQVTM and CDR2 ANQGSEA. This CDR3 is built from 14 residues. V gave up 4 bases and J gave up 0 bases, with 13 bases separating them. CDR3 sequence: CSVAPGVSSYEQYF. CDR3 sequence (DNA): TGCAGCGTTGCACCGGGGGTGAGCTCCTACGAGCAGTACTTC.

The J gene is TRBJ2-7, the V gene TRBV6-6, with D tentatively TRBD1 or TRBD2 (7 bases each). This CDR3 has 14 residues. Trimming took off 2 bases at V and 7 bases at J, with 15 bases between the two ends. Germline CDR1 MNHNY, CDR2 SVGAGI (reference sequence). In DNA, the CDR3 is TGTGCCAGCAGTTACGGGGGGAGGGGGCGGGAGCAGTACTTC. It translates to CASSYGGRGREQYF.

This chain's CDR3 is CASSIEDRPSRTQFF. The CDR3 DNA reads as TGTGCCAGTAGTATAGAGGACAGGCCCTCCAGGACGCAGTTCTTC. The chain combines TRBV19 with TRBJ2-1; 7 bases line up with TRBD1. The germline V gene encodes CDR1 LNHDA and CDR2 SQIVND (reference sequence). Trimming at V came to 0 bases and at J to 12 bases, leaving 11 bases not matched to a gene. The CDR3 is 15 residues long.

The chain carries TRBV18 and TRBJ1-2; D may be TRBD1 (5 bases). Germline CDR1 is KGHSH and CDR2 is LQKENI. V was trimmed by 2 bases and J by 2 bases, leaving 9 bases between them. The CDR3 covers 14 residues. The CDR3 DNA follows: TGTGCCAGCTCACCAGGGGGAACCAACTATGGCTACACCTTC. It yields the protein CASSPGGTNYGYTF.

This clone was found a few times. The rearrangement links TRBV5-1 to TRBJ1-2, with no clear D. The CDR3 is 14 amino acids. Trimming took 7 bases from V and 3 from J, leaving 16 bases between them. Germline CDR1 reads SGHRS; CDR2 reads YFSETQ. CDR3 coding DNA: TGCGCCAGCTACACGGGGAGCACTGACTATGGCTACACCTTC. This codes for CASYTGSTDYGYTF.

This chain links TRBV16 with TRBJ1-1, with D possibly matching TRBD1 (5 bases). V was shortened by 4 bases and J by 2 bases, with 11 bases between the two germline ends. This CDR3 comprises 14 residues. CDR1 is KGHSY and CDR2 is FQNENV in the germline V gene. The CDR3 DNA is TGTGCCAGCAGCCTCCAGGGTTTTAACACTGAAGCTTTCTTT. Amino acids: CASSLQGFNTEAFF.

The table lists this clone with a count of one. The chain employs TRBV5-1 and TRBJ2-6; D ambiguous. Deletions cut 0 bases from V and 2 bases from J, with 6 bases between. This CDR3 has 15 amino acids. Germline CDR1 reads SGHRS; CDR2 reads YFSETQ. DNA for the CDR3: TGCGCCAGCAGCTTGGACAGCACTGGGGCCAACGTCCTGACTTTC. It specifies CASSLDSTGANVLTF.

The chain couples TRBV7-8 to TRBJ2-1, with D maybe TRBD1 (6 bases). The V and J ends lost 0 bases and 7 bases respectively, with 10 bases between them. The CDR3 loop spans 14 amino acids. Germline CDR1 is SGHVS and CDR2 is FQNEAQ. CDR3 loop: CASSLAIQGNEQFF. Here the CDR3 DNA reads TGTGCCAGCAGCTTAGCAATTCAGGGGAATGAGCAGTTCTTC.

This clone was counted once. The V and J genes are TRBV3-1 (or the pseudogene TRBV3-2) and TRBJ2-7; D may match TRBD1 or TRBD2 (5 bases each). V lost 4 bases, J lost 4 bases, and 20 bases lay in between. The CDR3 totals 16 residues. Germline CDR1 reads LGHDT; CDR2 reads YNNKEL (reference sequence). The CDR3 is CASSRTGPNTRYEQYF. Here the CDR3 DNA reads TGTGCCAGCAGCCGAACGGGACCCAATACCCGATACGAGCAGTACTTC.

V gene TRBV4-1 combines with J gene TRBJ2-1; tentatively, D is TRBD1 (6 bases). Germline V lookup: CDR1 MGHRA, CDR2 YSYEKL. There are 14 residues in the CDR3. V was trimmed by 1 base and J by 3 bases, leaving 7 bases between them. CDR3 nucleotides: TGCGCCAGCAGCCAAGCCAGGGGCTACAATGAGCAGTTCTTC. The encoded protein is CASSQARGYNEQFF.

The CDR3 protein is CASSHGIGSYEQYF. DNA of the CDR3: TGTGCCAGCAGTCACGGGATCGGCTCCTACGAGCAGTACTTC. V usage is TRBV6-5 and J usage is TRBJ2-7; D perhaps matches TRBD2 (5 bases). Germline lookup yields CDR1 MNHEY and CDR2 SVGAGI. V lost 5 bases and J 0 bases, leaving 11 bases between the germline ends. The CDR3 runs to 14 residues.

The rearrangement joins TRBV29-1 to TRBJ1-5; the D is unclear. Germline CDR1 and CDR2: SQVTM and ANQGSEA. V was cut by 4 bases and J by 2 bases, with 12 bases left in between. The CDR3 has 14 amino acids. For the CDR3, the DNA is TGCAGCGTTGCGGGAGGAGGCGGCAATCAGCCCCAGCATTTT. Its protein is CSVAGGGGNQPQHF.

The DNA for the CDR3 is TGTGCCAGCAAACGGACAGGGGGTTCCAATGAGCAGTTCTTC. Amino acid sequence: CASKRTGGSNEQFF. V is TRBV2 and J is TRBJ2-1; 10 bases are a match to TRBD1. Trimming removed 7 bases from V and 6 bases from J; junction bases left unmatched: 6. The V gene's germline CDR1 is SNHLY and CDR2 FYNNEI. The CDR3 extends over 14 amino acids.

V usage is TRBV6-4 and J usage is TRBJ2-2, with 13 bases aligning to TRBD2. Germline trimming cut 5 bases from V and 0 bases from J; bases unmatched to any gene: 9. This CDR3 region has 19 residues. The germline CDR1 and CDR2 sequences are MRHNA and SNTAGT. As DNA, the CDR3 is TGTGCCAGCAGTCGTTCCGCACTAGCGGGGGGGACGAACACCGGGGAGCTGTTTTTT. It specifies CASSRSALAGGTNTGELFF.

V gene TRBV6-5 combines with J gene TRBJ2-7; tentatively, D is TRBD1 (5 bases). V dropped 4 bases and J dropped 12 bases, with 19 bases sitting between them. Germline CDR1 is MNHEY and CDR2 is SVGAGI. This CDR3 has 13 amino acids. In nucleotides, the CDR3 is TGTGCCAGCAGTTTATCACAAGACAGAGACCTGTACTTC. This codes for CASSLSQDRDLYF.

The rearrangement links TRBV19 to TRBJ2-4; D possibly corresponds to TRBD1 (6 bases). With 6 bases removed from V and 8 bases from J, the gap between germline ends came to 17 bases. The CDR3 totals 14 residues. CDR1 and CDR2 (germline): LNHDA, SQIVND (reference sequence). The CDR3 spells CASRPQGKGDIQYF. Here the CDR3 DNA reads TGTGCCAGTAGACCCCAGGGAAAGGGGGACATTCAGTACTTC.

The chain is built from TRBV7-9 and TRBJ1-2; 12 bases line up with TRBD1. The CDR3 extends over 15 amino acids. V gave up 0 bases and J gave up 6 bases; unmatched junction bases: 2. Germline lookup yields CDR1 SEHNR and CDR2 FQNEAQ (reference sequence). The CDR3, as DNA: TGTGCCAGCAGCTTAGCCGGGACAGGGGGCCATGGCTACACCTTC. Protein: CASSLAGTGGHGYTF.

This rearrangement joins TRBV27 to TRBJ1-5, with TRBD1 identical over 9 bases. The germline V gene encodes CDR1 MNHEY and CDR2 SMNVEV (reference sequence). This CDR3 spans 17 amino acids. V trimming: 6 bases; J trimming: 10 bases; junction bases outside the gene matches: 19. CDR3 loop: CASRPQGAGDIGYPQHF. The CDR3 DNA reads TGTGCCAGCAGGCCACAGGGGGCCGGCGATATTGGGTACCCCCAGCATTTT.

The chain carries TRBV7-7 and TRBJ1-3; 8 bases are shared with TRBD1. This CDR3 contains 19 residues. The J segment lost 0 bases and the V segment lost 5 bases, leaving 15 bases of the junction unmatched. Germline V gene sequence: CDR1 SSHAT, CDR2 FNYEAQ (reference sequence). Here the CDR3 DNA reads TGTGCCAGCAGCCGGGGGAGCGGACAGGGACGAGTCTCTGGAAACACCATATATTTT. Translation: CASSRGSGQGRVSGNTIYF.

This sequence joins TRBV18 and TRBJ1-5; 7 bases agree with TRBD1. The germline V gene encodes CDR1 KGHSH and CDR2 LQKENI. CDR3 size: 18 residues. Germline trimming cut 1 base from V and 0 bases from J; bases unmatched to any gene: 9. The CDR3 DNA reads TGTGCCAGCTCACCACGGACCTCAGGGGGGGGTAGCAATCAGCCCCAGCATTTT. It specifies CASSPRTSGGGSNQPQHF.

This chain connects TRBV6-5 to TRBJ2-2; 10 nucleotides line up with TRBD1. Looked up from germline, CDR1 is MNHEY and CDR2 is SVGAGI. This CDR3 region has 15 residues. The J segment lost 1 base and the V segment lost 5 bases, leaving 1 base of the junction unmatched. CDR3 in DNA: TGTGCCAGCAGTAGGACAGGGGGGAACACCGGGGAGCTGTTTTTT. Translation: CASSRTGGNTGELFF.